This is a list of T cell receptor beta chains from one sample in a study of T cell changes during pregnancy in multiple sclerosis. This table comes from immunoSEQ multiplex PCR, and its TCRdb copy is limited to in-frame clones, with some not included. The sample lists 50,000 or so clones; 80% to 95% were seen once. This material consisted of CD4+ T cells from peripheral blood mononuclear cells, taken in the second trimester of pregnancy. The source of these receptors is a female donor with multiple sclerosis, enrolled in a pregnancy study. CDR3s include the opening cysteine and the closing phenylalanine or tryptophan. D genes are given only for firm matches. Rows give clone size only sometimes, using once, few, many, or a class for an expanded clone.

CDR3 protein: CASTPGTSYTF
CDR3 DNA: TGTGCCAGCACCCCAGGGACTAGCTACACCTTC
J gene: TRBJ1-2
clone size: few
V gene: TRBV6-5
D gene: NA

CDR3 protein: CASSPPRVGSYNSPLHF
CDR3 DNA: TGTGCCAGCAGCCCGCCCAGGGTCGGCTCCTATAATTCACCCCTCCACTTT
J gene: TRBJ1-6
clone size: NA
V gene: TRBV27
D gene: NA

CDR3 protein: CASSIGGLAGELFF
CDR3 DNA: TGTGCCAGTAGTATTGGAGGACTAGCGGGGGAGCTGTTTTTT
J gene: TRBJ2-2
clone size: NA
V gene: TRBV19
D gene: TRBD2

CDR3 protein: CASSATGDNEQYF
CDR3 DNA: TGTGCCAGCAGTGCGACAGGGGACAACGAGCAGTACTTC
J gene: TRBJ2-7
clone size: NA
V gene: TRBV28
D gene: TRBD1

CDR3 protein: CASSRSGTGPLETQYF
CDR3 DNA: TGTGCCAGCAGCCGATCCGGGACAGGACCCTTAGAGACCCAGTACTTC
J gene: TRBJ2-5
clone size: NA
V gene: TRBV27
D gene: TRBD1

CDR3 protein: CASSRRVQPQHF
CDR3 DNA: TGTGCCAGCAGCAGGAGGGTTCAGCCCCAGCATTTT
J gene: TRBJ1-5
clone size: NA
V gene: TRBV21-1
D gene: NA

CDR3 protein: CASTRETGSYEQYF
CDR3 DNA: TGTGCCAGCACCCGAGAGACAGGGAGCTACGAGCAGTACTTC
J gene: TRBJ2-7
clone size: NA
V gene: TRBV6-1
D gene: TRBD1

CDR3 protein: CASSQDRGGRTGELFF
CDR3 DNA: TGTGCCAGCAGCCAAGACCGGGGGGGGCGCACCGGGGAGCTGTTTTTT
J gene: TRBJ2-2
clone size: NA
V gene: TRBV4-2
D gene: TRBD2

CDR3 protein: CASSLGQGSPNEKLFF
CDR3 DNA: TGTGCCAGCAGCTTGGGACAGGGCTCCCCTAATGAAAAACTGTTTTTT
J gene: TRBJ1-4
clone size: NA
V gene: TRBV7-2
D gene: TRBD1

CDR3 protein: CASSIRGGTDTQYF
CDR3 DNA: TGTGCCAGTAGTATAAGGGGGGGTACAGATACGCAGTATTTT
J gene: TRBJ2-3
clone size: once
V gene: TRBV19
D gene: NA

CDR3 protein: CASSESLAQETQYF
CDR3 DNA: TGTGCCAGCAGTGAAAGCCTAGCTCAAGAGACCCAGTACTTC
J gene: TRBJ2-5
clone size: NA
V gene: TRBV6-1
D gene: NA

CDR3 protein: CASNRQLQETQYF
CDR3 DNA: TGTGCCAGCAACAGACAGCTCCAAGAGACCCAGTACTTC
J gene: TRBJ2-5
clone size: NA
V gene: TRBV2
D gene: NA

CDR3 protein: CASRKFDGGYNYGYTF
CDR3 DNA: TGTGCCAGTAGGAAATTCGACGGGGGATATAACTATGGCTACACCTTC
J gene: TRBJ1-2
clone size: once
V gene: TRBV19
D gene: NA

CDR3 protein: CASSETGYTEAFF
CDR3 DNA: TGTGCCAGCAGTGAGACCGGGTACACTGAAGCTTTCTTT
J gene: TRBJ1-1
clone size: once
V gene: TRBV2
D gene: NA

CDR3 protein: CASSKAPLGQYF
CDR3 DNA: TGTGCCAGCAGCAAAGCGCCACTCGGGCAGTACTTC
J gene: TRBJ2-7
clone size: NA
V gene: TRBV21-1
D gene: NA

CDR3 protein: CAWSVPWQGEGYTF
CDR3 DNA: TGTGCCTGGAGTGTACCATGGCAGGGCGAAGGCTACACCTTC
J gene: TRBJ1-2
clone size: NA
V gene: TRBV30
D gene: NA

CDR3 protein: CASSSPGTEGGGYTF
CDR3 DNA: TGTGCCAGCAGTTCCCCCGGGACAGAGGGGGGCGGCTACACCTTC
J gene: TRBJ1-2
clone size: NA
V gene: TRBV6-5
D gene: TRBD1

CDR3 protein: CASSVAAGAYNEQFF
CDR3 DNA: TGTGCCAGCAGCGTAGCGGCAGGGGCCTACAATGAGCAGTTCTTC
J gene: TRBJ2-1
clone size: NA
V gene: TRBV9
D gene: NA

CDR3 protein: CASKERPTGALNYGYTF
CDR3 DNA: TGTGCCAGTAAGGAACGACCGACAGGAGCTCTAAACTATGGCTACACCTTC
J gene: TRBJ1-2
clone size: NA
V gene: TRBV19
D gene: NA

CDR3 protein: CASSDRGQGSEKLFF
CDR3 DNA: TGTGCCAGCAGTGACCGGGGACAGGGGAGTGAAAAACTGTTTTTT
J gene: TRBJ1-4
clone size: NA
V gene: TRBV25-1
D gene: TRBD1

CDR3 protein: CASSGGTGGFYGNTIYF
CDR3 DNA: TGTGCCAGCAGCGGGGGGACAGGGGGCTTTTATGGAAACACCATATATTTT
J gene: TRBJ1-3
clone size: once
V gene: TRBV7-2
D gene: TRBD1

CDR3 protein: CASSPPGQVLMNTEAFF
CDR3 DNA: TGTGCCAGCTCACCCCCGGGACAGGTGCTCATGAACACTGAAGCTTTCTTT
J gene: TRBJ1-1
clone size: NA
V gene: TRBV18
D gene: TRBD1

CDR3 protein: CAIRRGRGVQETQYF
CDR3 DNA: TGTGCCATCAGACGTGGGAGGGGGGTCCAAGAGACCCAGTACTTC
J gene: TRBJ2-5
clone size: once
V gene: TRBV10-3
D gene: NA

CDR3 protein: CASSQGQLPGYTF
CDR3 DNA: TGTGCCAGCAGCCAGGGACAGCTACCCGGCTACACCTTC
J gene: TRBJ1-2
clone size: NA
V gene: TRBV7-2
D gene: TRBD1

CDR3 protein: CASSPPTVAPLHF
CDR3 DNA: TGTGCCAGCAGCCCACCAACGGTGGCACCCCTCCACTTT
J gene: TRBJ1-6
clone size: NA
V gene: TRBV7-2
D gene: NA

CDR3 protein: CASSPWTGGSGANVLTF
CDR3 DNA: TGTGCCAGCAGCCCCTGGACAGGGGGCTCTGGGGCCAACGTCCTGACTTTC
J gene: TRBJ2-6
clone size: NA
V gene: TRBV9
D gene: TRBD1

CDR3 protein: CASSLTGQREAFF
CDR3 DNA: TGTGCCAGCAGCCTTACGGGACAGAGAGAAGCTTTCTTT
J gene: TRBJ1-1
clone size: NA
V gene: TRBV11-3
D gene: TRBD1

CDR3 protein: CASSIGGREQYF
CDR3 DNA: TGTGCCAGTAGTATTGGCGGTCGCGAGCAGTACTTC
J gene: TRBJ2-7
clone size: NA
V gene: TRBV19
D gene: NA

CDR3 protein: CASSQLGRGSGNTIYF
CDR3 DNA: TGTGCCAGCAGCCAACTTGGGCGGGGATCTGGAAACACCATATATTTT
J gene: TRBJ1-3
clone size: NA
V gene: TRBV14
D gene: NA

CDR3 protein: CASSLRDSNEKLFF
CDR3 DNA: TGTGCCAGCAGCTTAAGGGACAGCAATGAAAAACTGTTTTTT
J gene: TRBJ1-4
clone size: NA
V gene: TRBV7-9
D gene: TRBD1